Listed below are T cell receptor beta chains from one sample, sequenced in a study of OX40 agonist ivuxolimab in advanced cancers. The data were produced by immunoSEQ multiplex PCR, yet TCRdb's version contains in-frame clones alone and is incomplete. Found here are 15,000 or so clones, 80% of them singletons; the top ten hold roughly 34%. The sample in question was CD4+ or CD8+ T cells sorted from blood, obtained in a trial of the OX40 agonist ivuxolimab. These receptors all stem from an adult with an advanced solid tumor such as melanoma, head and neck, liver or kidney cancer. CDR3s include the opening cysteine and the closing phenylalanine or tryptophan. Fields, in order: clone size, J gene, D gene, CDR3 length, V gene, CDR3 DNA, CDR3 protein. The D gene is left open where the match is weak. Clone size appears in some rows only: once, few, many, or a class for an expanded clone.

clone size: NA; J gene: TRBJ2-2; D gene: NA; CDR3 length: 17; V gene: TRBV4-1; CDR3 DNA: TGCGCCAGCAGCCACTACGTACCGGGGAAAGTCACCGGGGAGCTGTTTTTT; CDR3 protein: CASSHYVPGKVTGELFF
clone size: NA; J gene: TRBJ2-1; D gene: TRBD2; CDR3 length: 13; V gene: TRBV28; CDR3 DNA: TGTGCCAGCAGTTCTTCCGGGACTAAGGAGCAGTTCTTC; CDR3 protein: CASSSSGTKEQFF
clone size: once; J gene: TRBJ2-5; D gene: TRBD2; CDR3 length: 17; V gene: TRBV28; CDR3 DNA: TGTGCCAGCAGTTTCCACGCTGGACTAGCCGATCAAGAGACCCAGTACTTC; CDR3 protein: CASSFHAGLADQETQYF
clone size: NA; J gene: TRBJ1-1; D gene: NA; CDR3 length: 16; V gene: TRBV9; CDR3 DNA: TGTGCCAGCAGCGTAGCCGGTGAGGGCGGAGGCACTGAAGCTTTCTTT; CDR3 protein: CASSVAGEGGGTEAFF
clone size: NA; J gene: TRBJ1-2; D gene: NA; CDR3 length: 15; V gene: TRBV27; CDR3 DNA: TGTGCCAGCAGTTTATTTCGGGGGCGAGCCTATGGCTACACCTTC; CDR3 protein: CASSLFRGRAYGYTF
clone size: NA; J gene: TRBJ1-5; D gene: NA; CDR3 length: 14; V gene: TRBV7-2; CDR3 DNA: TGTGCCAGCAGCCCGGGACCGCTAAATCAGCCCCAGCATTTT; CDR3 protein: CASSPGPLNQPQHF
clone size: once; J gene: TRBJ1-6; D gene: NA; CDR3 length: 16; V gene: TRBV4-2; CDR3 DNA: TGTGCCAGCAGCCAGGCAGTCAGCTCCTATAATTCACCCCTCCACTTT; CDR3 protein: CASSQAVSSYNSPLHF
clone size: NA; J gene: TRBJ2-7; D gene: NA; CDR3 length: 14; V gene: TRBV19; CDR3 DNA: TGTGCCAGTAGTATTAGGCACGGGACCTACGAGCAGTACTTC; CDR3 protein: CASSIRHGTYEQYF
clone size: NA; J gene: TRBJ1-5; D gene: NA; CDR3 length: 18; V gene: TRBV28; CDR3 DNA: TGTGCCAGCAGTCGTGGGGGCGCTGGGACCCATAGCAATCAGCCCCAGCATTTT; CDR3 protein: CASSRGGAGTHSNQPQHF
clone size: NA; J gene: TRBJ1-5; D gene: NA; CDR3 length: 18; V gene: TRBV21-1; CDR3 DNA: TGTGCCAGCAGCAAAGAAGGGTGGGGTGCTGAAGGAAATCAGCCCCAGCATTTT; CDR3 protein: CASSKEGWGAEGNQPQHF
clone size: NA; J gene: TRBJ2-7; D gene: NA; CDR3 length: 17; V gene: TRBV21-1; CDR3 DNA: TGTGCCAGCAAAAGGGGGGAGCGAATCGAGGGATCCTACGAGCAGTACTTC; CDR3 protein: CASKRGERIEGSYEQYF
clone size: NA; J gene: TRBJ2-1; D gene: NA; CDR3 length: 16; V gene: TRBV15; CDR3 DNA: TGTGCCACCAGCAGAACCTTAGGGGGGCCCTACAATGAGCAGTTCTTC; CDR3 protein: CATSRTLGGPYNEQFF
clone size: medium-sized; J gene: TRBJ1-2; D gene: NA; CDR3 length: 14; V gene: TRBV9; CDR3 DNA: TGTGCCAGCAGCGGCGAAACAGGTTCCTATGGCTACACCTTC; CDR3 protein: CASSGETGSYGYTF
clone size: NA; J gene: TRBJ2-3; D gene: NA; CDR3 length: 14; V gene: TRBV2; CDR3 DNA: TGTGCCAGCAGGCCAGGGGTCCGGGCAGATACGCAGTATTTT; CDR3 protein: CASRPGVRADTQYF
clone size: NA; J gene: TRBJ2-7; D gene: NA; CDR3 length: 10; V gene: TRBV2; CDR3 DNA: TGTGCCAGCGGCAGGGACGAGCAGTACTTC; CDR3 protein: CASGRDEQYF
clone size: NA; J gene: TRBJ2-2; D gene: NA; CDR3 length: 16; V gene: TRBV9; CDR3 DNA: TGTGCCAGCAGCGCCCTATCACTAGCTTCCACCGGGGAGCTGTTTTTT; CDR3 protein: CASSALSLASTGELFF
clone size: NA; J gene: TRBJ2-6; D gene: TRBD1; CDR3 length: 17; V gene: TRBV5-1; CDR3 DNA: TGCGCCAGCAGTCGTCTAACAGGGGGCTCTGGGGCCAACGTCCTGACTTTC; CDR3 protein: CASSRLTGGSGANVLTF
clone size: NA; J gene: TRBJ2-7; D gene: NA; CDR3 length: 13; V gene: TRBV5-6; CDR3 DNA: TGTGCCAGCAGCCAGTCAGGTCTACACGAGCAGTACTTC; CDR3 protein: CASSQSGLHEQYF
clone size: NA; J gene: TRBJ2-2; D gene: NA; CDR3 length: 15; V gene: TRBV5-1; CDR3 DNA: TGCGCCAGCAGCTCCGGGACATTGGGCACCGGGGAGCTGTTTTTT; CDR3 protein: CASSSGTLGTGELFF
clone size: NA; J gene: TRBJ2-7; D gene: NA; CDR3 length: 15; V gene: TRBV15; CDR3 DNA: TGTGCCACCAGCACGAGGTTGGAGATCTGGGACGAGCAGTACTTC; CDR3 protein: CATSTRLEIWDEQYF
clone size: NA; J gene: TRBJ1-1; D gene: NA; CDR3 length: 11; V gene: TRBV29-1; CDR3 DNA: TGCAGCGTTGATCGGGGGGCTGAAGCTTTCTTT; CDR3 protein: CSVDRGAEAFF
clone size: NA; J gene: TRBJ2-7; D gene: TRBD1; CDR3 length: 12; V gene: TRBV29-1; CDR3 DNA: TGCAGTGCTCGACAGGGAGCCTACGAGCAGTACTTC; CDR3 protein: CSARQGAYEQYF
clone size: NA; J gene: TRBJ2-1; D gene: NA; CDR3 length: 13; V gene: TRBV5-6; CDR3 DNA: TGTGCCAGCAGCTCCACATGGTTACGTGAGCAGTTCTTC; CDR3 protein: CASSSTWLREQFF
clone size: NA; J gene: TRBJ2-7; D gene: TRBD2; CDR3 length: 18; V gene: TRBV4-1; CDR3 DNA: TGCGCCAGCAGCCAAGGGTTCCTCGGGGCTAGCGGGGTCTACGAGCAGTACTTC; CDR3 protein: CASSQGFLGASGVYEQYF
clone size: once; J gene: TRBJ2-7; D gene: TRBD2; CDR3 length: 15; V gene: TRBV11-2; CDR3 DNA: TGTGCCAGCAGCTGGGGACTAGCGGGACCCTACGAGCAGTACTTC; CDR3 protein: CASSWGLAGPYEQYF
clone size: NA; J gene: TRBJ2-1; D gene: TRBD1; CDR3 length: 13; V gene: TRBV5-1; CDR3 DNA: TGCGCCAGCAGCATGGGACAGTACAATGAGCAGTTCTTC; CDR3 protein: CASSMGQYNEQFF
clone size: NA; J gene: TRBJ2-3; D gene: TRBD1; CDR3 length: 17; V gene: TRBV6-1; CDR3 DNA: TGTGCCAGCAGTGCCGCCGCCGGGACAGGGAGGACAGATACGCAGTATTTT; CDR3 protein: CASSAAAGTGRTDTQYF
clone size: NA; J gene: TRBJ2-1; D gene: NA; CDR3 length: 16; V gene: TRBV28; CDR3 DNA: TGTGCCAGCAGTTATCAGGGCCCGCGCCCTTACAATGAGCAGTTCTTC; CDR3 protein: CASSYQGPRPYNEQFF
clone size: medium-sized; J gene: TRBJ2-1; D gene: TRBD2; CDR3 length: 16; V gene: TRBV6-1; CDR3 DNA: TGTGCCAGCAGTGTCCTAGCGGGAGCCATATGGGATGAGCAGTTCTTC; CDR3 protein: CASSVLAGAIWDEQFF
clone size: NA; J gene: TRBJ1-2; D gene: TRBD1; CDR3 length: 13; V gene: TRBV15; CDR3 DNA: TGTGCCACCAAGGGACAGGGAGGGTATGGCTACACCTTC; CDR3 protein: CATKGQGGYGYTF
clone size: NA; J gene: TRBJ2-3; D gene: NA; CDR3 length: 11; V gene: TRBV7-9; CDR3 DNA: TGTGCCAGCAGCTGGGGAGATACGCAGTATTTT; CDR3 protein: CASSWGDTQYF
clone size: NA; J gene: TRBJ1-5; D gene: TRBD1; CDR3 length: 14; V gene: TRBV28; CDR3 DNA: TGTGCCAGCAGTTACGACAGGGAGGATCAGCCCCAGCATTTT; CDR3 protein: CASSYDREDQPQHF
clone size: NA; J gene: TRBJ2-2; D gene: NA; CDR3 length: 12; V gene: TRBV9; CDR3 DNA: TGTGCCAGCAGCGTGTCCTCCGGGGAGCTGTTTTTT; CDR3 protein: CASSVSSGELFF
clone size: NA; J gene: TRBJ2-3; D gene: TRBD2; CDR3 length: 15; V gene: TRBV11-2; CDR3 DNA: TGTGCCAGCAGCTTAGTCCGGGGGGGCACAGATACGCAGTATTTT; CDR3 protein: CASSLVRGGTDTQYF
clone size: NA; J gene: TRBJ2-1; D gene: NA; CDR3 length: 15; V gene: TRBV4-2; CDR3 DNA: TGTGCCAGCAGCCCCCAGGAACAGCTATACAATGAGCAGTTCTTC; CDR3 protein: CASSPQEQLYNEQFF
clone size: NA; J gene: TRBJ2-6; D gene: TRBD2; CDR3 length: 17; V gene: TRBV13; CDR3 DNA: TGTGCCAGCAGCTTAGGAGCGGGAGTTGGTAGGGCCAACGTCCTGACTTTC; CDR3 protein: CASSLGAGVGRANVLTF
clone size: NA; J gene: TRBJ2-7; D gene: NA; CDR3 length: 15; V gene: TRBV4-1; CDR3 DNA: TGCGCCAGCAGCCAAGTAGAAGGGGGGGTCTACGAGCAGTACTTC; CDR3 protein: CASSQVEGGVYEQYF
clone size: NA; J gene: TRBJ2-1; D gene: TRBD2; CDR3 length: 15; V gene: TRBV29-1; CDR3 DNA: TGCAGCGTTGATGGACGGGAGGGCTTCTACAATGAGCAGTTCTTC; CDR3 protein: CSVDGREGFYNEQFF
clone size: NA; J gene: TRBJ2-2; D gene: TRBD2; CDR3 length: 18; V gene: TRBV7-9; CDR3 DNA: TGTGCCAGCAGCCACCCTGCTAGCGGCACTGGGGGGACCGGGGAGCTGTTTTTT; CDR3 protein: CASSHPASGTGGTGELFF
clone size: NA; J gene: TRBJ2-2; D gene: NA; CDR3 length: 15; V gene: TRBV15; CDR3 DNA: TGTGCCACCAGCAGAGTGGTGGTCAACACCGGGGAGCTGTTTTTT; CDR3 protein: CATSRVVVNTGELFF
clone size: NA; J gene: TRBJ1-3; D gene: NA; CDR3 length: 15; V gene: TRBV28; CDR3 DNA: TGTGCCAGCAGGGAAGGGGACTACTCTGGAAACACCATATATTTT; CDR3 protein: CASREGDYSGNTIYF
clone size: medium-sized; J gene: TRBJ2-3; D gene: NA; CDR3 length: 16; V gene: TRBV4-1; CDR3 DNA: TGCGCCAGCAGCACCCGGCCGGACTGGTCCGGCGATACGCAGTATTTT; CDR3 protein: CASSTRPDWSGDTQYF
clone size: NA; J gene: TRBJ2-1; D gene: NA; CDR3 length: 17; V gene: TRBV9; CDR3 DNA: TGTGCCAGCAGCGTAAAAAACGGCGGGCCCTCCTACAATGAGCAGTTCTTC; CDR3 protein: CASSVKNGGPSYNEQFF
clone size: NA; J gene: TRBJ2-2; D gene: NA; CDR3 length: 14; V gene: TRBV7-9; CDR3 DNA: TGTGCCAGCAGCCCCCAAGGACGGGGCGGGGAGCTGTTTTTT; CDR3 protein: CASSPQGRGGELFF
clone size: NA; J gene: TRBJ1-2; D gene: TRBD1; CDR3 length: 14; V gene: TRBV28; CDR3 DNA: TGTGCCAGCAGTCCTCGGGACAGAAGGAAGGGCTACACCTTC; CDR3 protein: CASSPRDRRKGYTF
clone size: once; J gene: TRBJ2-4; D gene: NA; CDR3 length: 15; V gene: TRBV29-1; CDR3 DNA: TGCAGCGTTGAAGCGGGCACCTCGGCGGCGGGCATTCAGTACTTC; CDR3 protein: CSVEAGTSAAGIQYF
clone size: NA; J gene: TRBJ2-7; D gene: TRBD1; CDR3 length: 12; V gene: TRBV5-6; CDR3 DNA: TGTGCCAGCAGCCGACAGGGCTACGAGCAGTACTTC; CDR3 protein: CASSRQGYEQYF
clone size: once; J gene: TRBJ1-2; D gene: TRBD1; CDR3 length: 15; V gene: TRBV10-3; CDR3 DNA: TGTGCCATCAGTGAGTCAGCCGGGACAGCCTATGGCTACACCTTC; CDR3 protein: CAISESAGTAYGYTF
clone size: NA; J gene: TRBJ1-1; D gene: NA; CDR3 length: 13; V gene: TRBV4-1; CDR3 DNA: TGCGCCAGCAGCCAAGGGCCCCACTTTGAAGCTTTCTTT; CDR3 protein: CASSQGPHFEAFF
clone size: NA; J gene: TRBJ2-3; D gene: NA; CDR3 length: 14; V gene: TRBV6-4; CDR3 DNA: TGTGCCAGCAGTGAGTCTGCTAGCACAGATACGCAGTATTTT; CDR3 protein: CASSESASTDTQYF
clone size: NA; J gene: TRBJ1-1; D gene: NA; CDR3 length: 13; V gene: TRBV7-9; CDR3 DNA: TGTGCCAGCATCGATAGCCTACAGGGTTTGGCTTTCTTT; CDR3 protein: CASIDSLQGLAFF
clone size: once; J gene: TRBJ2-1; D gene: TRBD1; CDR3 length: 11; V gene: TRBV29-1; CDR3 DNA: TGCAGCGTTGGCGGGACAGGTGAGCAGTTCTTC; CDR3 protein: CSVGGTGEQFF
clone size: NA; J gene: TRBJ2-7; D gene: NA; CDR3 length: 23; V gene: TRBV21-1; CDR3 DNA: TGTGCCAGCAGCAAAGCGGGGACAGGGCCGCCACAGATCCCCCCCCCATCCTCCTACGAGCAGTACTTC; CDR3 protein: CASSKAGTGPPQIPPPSSYEQYF
clone size: NA; J gene: TRBJ2-1; D gene: NA; CDR3 length: 13; V gene: TRBV19; CDR3 DNA: TGTGCCAGTAGTATTTTAGCTTACAATGAGCAGTTCTTC; CDR3 protein: CASSILAYNEQFF